Each of the 29 T cell receptor beta chains below was sequenced from the same sample in a study of T cell responses to AZD1222 COVID-19 vaccine. Profiling relied on immunoSEQ multiplex PCR, and the TCRdb table lists in-frame clones only, not all of them. The sample lists about 150,000 clones, about 85% occurring once. This specimen consisted of peripheral blood, obtained after recovery from COVID-19. The source is an adult who had recovered from COVID-19.

The chain couples TRBV4-3 to TRBJ1-5, with TRBD1 matching over 9 bases. With V trimmed by 4 bases and J by 1 base, 2 bases remained unmatched. In germline, CDR1 is LGHNA, CDR2 YSLEER. This CDR3 has 15 amino acids. DNA of the CDR3: TGCGCCAGCAGCCGGGACAGGGCAAGCAATCAGCCCCAGCATTTT. Amino acids: CASSRDRASNQPQHF.

Turning to this clone: A read error may account for a junction end that differs from germline. V and J are TRBV9 and TRBJ2-3, with 11 positions matching TRBD2. From germline, CDR1 is SGDLS and CDR2 YYNGEE. This CDR3 has 17 residues. CDR3 loop: CTSSPPGLAVFTDTQYF. DNA for the CDR3: TGTACCAGCAGCCCTCCGGGACTAGCGGTTTTCACAGATACGCAGTATTTT.

The J gene is TRBJ1-1, the V gene TRBV2, with TRBD1 matching 8 bases. Germline V gene sequence: CDR1 SNHLY, CDR2 FYNNEI. CDR3 length: 16 residues. V shed 4 bases and J 0 bases; nucleotides not matched to a gene: 7. The CDR3 bases are TGTGCCAGCAGTGTGAGGACAGGGAGAATGAACACTGAAGCTTTCTTT. It codes for CASSVRTGRMNTEAFF.

This sequence joins TRBV3-1 (or the pseudogene TRBV3-2) and TRBJ2-2; D uncertain. Germline CDR1 and CDR2: LGHDT and YNNKEL (reference sequence). The V end lost 1 base, the J end lost 0 bases, and 9 bases lay between the germline ends. The CDR3 runs 16 residues. Written as DNA, the CDR3 is TGTGCCAGCAGCCAAGGCAGCGTCTCGAACACCGGGGAGCTGTTTTTT. It yields the protein CASSQGSVSNTGELFF.

The genes are TRBV4-3 and TRBJ2-3, with no clear D. Germline CDR1 is LGHNA and CDR2 is YSLEER. V was trimmed by 0 bases and J by 6 bases, leaving 7 bases between them. The CDR3 length is 13 residues. The DNA of the CDR3 is TGCGCCAGCAGCCAAGAGGGCCGGGATACGCAGTATTTT. This encodes CASSQEGRDTQYF.

The chain recombines TRBV12-3 or TRBV12-4 with TRBJ1-5, with D tentatively TRBD1 (5 bases). The CDR3 runs 13 residues. V lost 4 bases and J lost 4, with 8 bases in between. This CDR3 is CASSSDRNQPQHF. Written as DNA, the CDR3 is TGTGCCAGCAGTTCCGACAGAAATCAGCCCCAGCATTTT.

The genes are TRBV5-1 and TRBJ2-1, with a tentative D call TRBD2 (5 bases). V was pared by 2 bases and J by 2 bases, with 20 bases between. This CDR3 spans 18 amino acids. CDR1 and CDR2 (germline): SGHRS, YFSETQ. CDR3 residues: CASSFGLASQSTYNEQFF. In nucleotides, the CDR3 is TGCGCCAGCAGCTTCGGGCTAGCAAGCCAGTCGACCTACAATGAGCAGTTCTTC.

The chain has TRBV7-2 and TRBJ2-5; 7 bases match TRBD1. CDR1 SGHTA and CDR2 FQGNSA come from the germline V gene. V lost 3 bases, J lost 5 bases, and 6 bases stayed unmatched. This CDR3 contains 14 residues. The CDR3 DNA sequence: TGTGCCAGCAGCTTCCGCAGGGGGTATGAGACCCAGTACTTC. Translating it yields CASSFRRGYETQYF.

This chain joins TRBV6-5 and TRBJ1-3; possibly TRBD1 for D (5 bases). The germline V gene encodes CDR1 MNHEY and CDR2 SVGAGI. The CDR3 is 15 amino acids. With 8 bases removed from V and 0 bases from J, the gap between germline ends came to 14 bases. CDR3 DNA sequence: TGTGCCAGCCAGCCCGGGGGGATCTCTGGAAACACCATATATTTT. Residues: CASQPGGISGNTIYF.

This chain connects TRBV2 to TRBJ1-6; the match to TRBD1 covers 10 bases. J gave up 3 bases and V 7 bases, and 6 bases lay outside the gene matches. Germline assignment: CDR1 SNHLY and CDR2 FYNNEI. The CDR3 consists of 16 residues. CDR3 coding DNA: TGTGCCAGCACCTCTGACAGGGGGCTCTATAATTCACCCCTCCACTTT. It translates to CASTSDRGLYNSPLHF.

V and J are TRBV20-1 and TRBJ1-1, with a weak D call TRBD1 (5 bases). The CDR3 contains 14 residues. Per the germline V gene, CDR1 is DFQATT and CDR2 is SNEGSKA (reference sequence). V shed 3 bases and J shed 3 bases, with 14 bases lying between them. The CDR3 DNA follows: TGCAGTGCTAGTAGACAGACCTTGGACACTGAAGCTTTCTTT. Protein: CSASRQTLDTEAFF.

This clone was seen once. V and J are TRBV27 and TRBJ2-2; TRBD1 matches 7 bases. Trimming cost V 1 base and J 3 bases; bases outside gene matches: 8. Germline V gives CDR1 MNHEY, CDR2 SMNVEV (reference sequence). The CDR3 length is 17 residues. CDR3 region: CASSLLLGTVYTGELFF. For the CDR3, the DNA is TGTGCCAGCAGTTTATTATTAGGGACAGTCTACACCGGGGAGCTGTTTTTT.

This clone was seen just once. V and J are TRBV3-1 (or the pseudogene TRBV3-2) and TRBJ1-2; D possibly corresponds to TRBD1 (6 bases). V was clipped by 1 base and J by 2 bases, with 14 bases between them. The CDR3 length is 16 residues. The V gene's germline CDR1 is LGHDT and CDR2 YNNKEL (reference sequence). The CDR3 protein is CASSQALTGRNYGYTF. In DNA form, the CDR3 reads TGTGCCAGCAGCCAAGCGTTAACAGGGCGGAACTATGGCTACACCTTC.

This chain uses TRBV20-1 with TRBJ1-1; 9 nucleotides match TRBD1. The CDR3 is 14 residues long. J was trimmed by 5 bases and V by 3 bases; bases with no gene match: 7. Germline lookup yields CDR1 DFQATT and CDR2 SNEGSKA (reference sequence). The CDR3: CSASRGQGLTEAFF. In DNA, the CDR3 is TGCAGTGCTAGTCGGGGACAGGGTTTAACTGAAGCTTTCTTT.

The rearrangement links TRBV11-3 to TRBJ2-1, with 7 bases that match TRBD2. The CDR3 has 16 amino acids. Trimming cost V 5 bases and J 0 bases; bases outside gene matches: 7. The germline V gene encodes CDR1 SGHNT and CDR2 YENEEA. The CDR3 region is CASSASSGGSYNEQFF. In DNA form, the CDR3 reads TGTGCCAGCAGCGCGTCTAGCGGAGGCTCCTACAATGAGCAGTTCTTC.

V gene TRBV9 combines with J gene TRBJ2-7; either TRBD1 or TRBD2 may supply D (5 bases each). Trimming removed 3 bases from V and 9 bases from J, with 19 bases in between. This CDR3 contains 14 residues. Germline V CDR1 and CDR2: SGDLS, YYNGEE. This CDR3 reads CASSGGPLLKGQYF. The CDR3 coding sequence is TGTGCCAGCAGCGGGGGACCGCTCCTGAAAGGGCAGTACTTC.

The J gene is TRBJ1-2, the V gene TRBV28; 10 bases align to TRBD1. The CDR3 runs 15 residues. CDR1 is MDHEN and CDR2 is SYDVKM in the germline V gene. Trimming at V came to 5 bases and at J to 4 bases, leaving 7 bases not matched to a gene. Here the CDR3 reads CASSPPGQGTYGYTF. CDR3 coding DNA: TGTGCCAGCAGTCCACCGGGACAGGGGACCTATGGCTACACCTTC.

The chain combines TRBV4-1 with TRBJ2-7, with D hard to call. Trimming removed 1 base at V and 7 bases at J, with 11 bases between. Per germline, CDR1 MGHRA and CDR2 YSYEKL. The CDR3 loop spans 13 amino acids. The CDR3 sequence: CASSQGDSREQYF. CDR3 bases: TGCGCCAGCAGCCAAGGGGATAGCCGGGAGCAGTACTTC.

This sequence joins TRBV4-1 and TRBJ2-5, with 7 bases that match TRBD2. This CDR3 has 14 residues. With V trimmed by 4 bases and J by 5 bases, 7 bases remained unmatched. CDR1 is MGHRA and CDR2 is YSYEKL in the germline V gene. CDR3 DNA sequence: TGCGCCAGCAGCCCCTGGGGCGGGAGTGAGACCCAGTACTTC. Protein: CASSPWGGSETQYF.

V is TRBV5-1 and J is TRBJ2-4; TRBD1 aligns across 11 bases. Per the germline V gene, CDR1 is SGHRS and CDR2 is YFSETQ. The CDR3 has 18 residues. Trimming cost V 2 bases and J 2 bases; bases outside gene matches: 9. The CDR3 DNA is TGCGCCAGCAGCTTAACCGACGGACAGGGGGCCACCAAAAACATTCAGTACTTC. This encodes CASSLTDGQGATKNIQYF.

This chain connects TRBV15 to TRBJ1-6; D perhaps matches TRBD1 (5 bases). From germline, CDR1 is LNHNV and CDR2 YYDKDF (reference sequence). Trimming removed 0 bases at V and 10 bases at J, with 10 bases between. This CDR3 is built from 14 residues. Here the CDR3 DNA reads TGTGCCACCAGCAGAGATTGGGGGAACTCACCCCTCCACTTT. This encodes CATSRDWGNSPLHF.

The chain couples TRBV7-2 to TRBJ2-7, with 8 bases identical to TRBD2. Looked up from germline, CDR1 is SGHTA and CDR2 is FQGNSA. The CDR3 loop spans 16 amino acids. V lost 5 bases to trimming and J lost 9 bases; unmatched junction nucleotides: 18. The CDR3, as DNA: TGTGCCAGCAGCCCTCCTCCAATGGGTTTCGGGGGGGTGCAGTACTTC. The encoded protein is CASSPPPMGFGGVQYF. Variable domain in full (rest from reference TRBV7-2 and TRBJ2-7): GAGVSQSPSNKVTEKGKDVELRCDPISGHTALYWYRQSLGQGLEFLIYFQGNSAPDKSGLPSDRFSAERTGGSVSTLTIQRTQQEDSAVYLCASSPPPMGFGGVQYFGPGTRLTVT.

The V and J genes are TRBV6-5 and TRBJ2-7; TRBD1 aligns across 9 bases. Germline V lookup: CDR1 MNHEY, CDR2 SVGAGI. The CDR3 sequence is 16 residues long. Trimming took 2 bases from V and 5 from J; bases not matched to a gene: 10. CDR3 residues: CASSYRKPGQGDEQYF. CDR3 sequence (DNA): TGTGCCAGCAGTTACCGGAAACCGGGACAGGGTGACGAGCAGTACTTC.

This sequence joins TRBV29-1 and TRBJ1-1, with D maybe TRBD1 (5 bases). Germline-derived CDR1 and CDR2 are SQVTM and ANQGSEA. V gave up 7 bases and J gave up 1 base, with 13 bases separating them. The CDR3 has 13 residues. The CDR3 nucleotides are TGCAGCGGGGCGCAGGGCCCGAACACTGAAGCTTTCTTT. It translates to CSGAQGPNTEAFF.

In this sample, this clone turned up once. This chain uses TRBV9 with TRBJ2-1; weak D call: TRBD2 (6 bases). V lost 3 bases and J lost 4, with 8 bases in between. Germline lookup yields CDR1 SGDLS and CDR2 YYNGEE. The CDR3 loop spans 13 amino acids. This chain's CDR3 is CASSERAYNEQFF. Written as DNA, the CDR3 is TGTGCCAGCAGCGAGCGGGCATACAATGAGCAGTTCTTC.

The chain recombines TRBV28 with TRBJ2-3, with 11 positions matching TRBD2. V lost 3 bases to trimming and J lost 2 bases; unmatched junction nucleotides: 7. The germline V gene has CDR1 MDHEN and CDR2 SYDVKM. CDR3 length: 17 amino acids. The CDR3 bases are TGTGCCAGCAGTTTGAAGGCTAGCGGGAGGCCCACAGATACGCAGTATTTT. As protein: CASSLKASGRPTDTQYF.

This rearrangement joins TRBV7-3 to TRBJ2-1; 7 positions agree with TRBD1. CDR1 is SGHTA, CDR2 FQGTGA, per germline. The CDR3 covers 16 residues. V gave up 9 bases and J gave up 2 bases; unmatched junction bases: 13. CDR3 region: CASPRSEGGTYNEQFF. As DNA, the CDR3 is TGTGCCAGTCCCAGGTCTGAAGGGGGCACCTACAATGAGCAGTTCTTC.

This chain uses TRBV23-1 with TRBJ2-2, with TRBD1 as a possible D gene (5 bases). TRBV23-1 falls under the ORF class, with uncertain function. Trimming stripped 6 bases from V and 1 base from J, with 18 bases between. This CDR3 spans 17 amino acids. CDR3 sequence reads: CASSHVPIDRNTGELFF. CDR3 nucleotide sequence: TGCGCCAGCAGCCACGTCCCCATTGACAGGAACACCGGGGAGCTGTTTTTT.

The chain joins TRBV5-5 to TRBJ2-3; 7 nucleotides align to TRBD2. This CDR3 spans 15 amino acids. The V and J ends lost 3 bases and 0 bases, in that order; junction bases with no gene match: 4. Germline CDR1 and CDR2: SGHKS and YYEKEE (reference sequence). The CDR3: CASSSAGLSTDTQYF. CDR3 sequence (DNA): TGTGCCAGCAGCTCGGCGGGACTAAGCACAGATACGCAGTATTTT.